This T cell receptor beta chain was recovered during a study of shared clonotypes between healthy human individuals. The wider study: Donors consisted of a couple of women and a few men between 18 and 49. Regarding the study as a whole: When naive CD4 clonotypes were compared across several donors, approximately 5% were shared.

Points on this clone: Its antigen remains unknown. Its ends do not fully match the called genes, so a read error is possible.

Using 200 ng DNA, tens of thousands of T cell genomes, the sorted-subset replicate PCRs were run. Data came from immunoSEQ multiplex PCR; TCRdb stores just in-frame clones and leaves some out. In the table there are 600,000 to 800,000 clones, 55% to 75% of which are singletons. This CDR3 has 12 amino acids. Germline assignment: CDR1 SGHRS and CDR2 YFSETQ. The chain links TRBV5-1 to TRBJ1-1; D is possibly TRBD1 (5 bases). The sample was memory CD4+ T cells sorted from blood. Subset reported: CD45RA-negative fraction. The sequence was collected from a young woman in good health. The CDR3 protein is CASSLSGIETFF. The CDR3 DNA sequence: TGCGCCAGCAGCTTGTCAGGGATTGAAACTTTCTTT. Variable domain in full (rest from reference TRBV5-1 and TRBJ1-1): KAGVTQTPRYLIKTRGQQVTLSCSPISGHRSVSWYQQTPGQGLQFLFEYFSETQRNKGNFPGRFSGRQFSNSRSEMNVSTLELGDSALYLCASSLSGIETFFGQGTRLTVV.